Below are 2 T cell receptor beta chains sequenced from a single sample in a study of cytomegalovirus exposure and HLA in healthy donors. PCR employed 60 Vbeta and 13 Jbeta primers. The method was immunoSEQ multiplex PCR; TCRdb's version includes in-frame clones alone and lacks a portion of them. Here the sample spans 95,000 to 150,000 clones, 77% being singletons. The sample was PBMCs. Source of these receptors: a man between 18 and 35 years old in good health and CMV-seropositive.

This clone was seen a few times. V usage is TRBV4-2 and J usage is TRBJ2-2; the match to TRBD1 covers 8 bases. The ends lost 4 bases at V and 5 bases at J; junction bases unmatched: 12. This CDR3 is 17 amino acids long. Germline values: CDR1 LGHNA, CDR2 YNFKEQ. This CDR3 is CASSPDRGTRPTGELFF. In nucleotides, the CDR3 is TGTGCCAGCAGCCCCGACAGGGGAACTCGTCCTACCGGGGAGCTGTTTTTT.

The rearrangement uses TRBV28 and TRBJ2-7; 7 nucleotides match TRBD2. This CDR3 contains 16 residues. Unmatched junction bases numbered 11, after V lost 3 bases and J lost 3 bases. In germline, CDR1 is MDHEN, CDR2 SYDVKM. This CDR3 is CASSLAVLAGRYEQYF. The CDR3 nucleotides are TGTGCCAGCAGTTTGGCAGTATTAGCGGGCCGCTACGAGCAGTACTTC.